The present TCR beta chain was sequenced within a study of shared clonotypes between healthy human individuals. Losses at the gene ends were 1 base for V and 4 bases for J; bases not matched to a gene: 0. This CDR3 has 13 residues. CDR1 and CDR2 from the germline V gene are LNHNV and YYDKDF (reference sequence). Sequencing was performed with immunoSEQ multiplex PCR; in TCRdb, only in-frame clones are kept and a portion is missing. This repertoire shows about 500,000 clones, approximately 80% found once; its top ten account for approximately 12%. Whole-study findings and limits: The sole specimen, blood, was sampled, and tissue repertoires likely differ.

On this clone itself: Its antigen is currently unknown. Different DNA sequences within this sample yield the same CDR3.

The sequence was obtained from a woman between 35 and 50 years old in good health. Some clones in this sample may be carry-over from other donors' samples. Sequencing was carried out using PBMCs. J is TRBJ1-2 and V is TRBV15, with 7 positions matching TRBD1. CDR3 amino acids: CATSRGQGYGYTF. The CDR3 DNA reads TGTGCCACCAGCAGAGGACAGGGCTATGGCTACACCTTC.